The 7 T cell receptor beta chains presented below share a single source sample, sequenced in a study of Tregs in tolerant kidney transplant recipients. Profiling relied on immunoSEQ multiplex PCR, and the TCRdb table lists in-frame clones only, not all of them. The repertoire holds about 18,000 clones, with approximately 85% as singletons. Sequencing used Tregs from blood. Receptor source: a human donor in good health.

V usage is TRBV11-2 and J usage is TRBJ1-2; 9 bases are shared with TRBD1. CDR1 is SGHAT and CDR2 is FQNNGV in the germline V gene. The CDR3 has 15 amino acids. V was clipped by 4 bases and J by 8 bases; unmatched bases: 11. The CDR3: CASSSAWTGVGGYTF. The CDR3 DNA sequence: TGTGCCAGCAGCTCCGCCTGGACAGGGGTTGGCGGCTACACCTTC.

The chain is built from TRBV19 and TRBJ2-1; D possibly matches TRBD1 or TRBD2 (5 bases each). The CDR3 length is 17 residues. V lost 5 bases to trimming and J lost 5 bases, with 22 bases between them. Germline CDR1 LNHDA, CDR2 SQIVND (reference sequence). This CDR3 reads CASSPRLWDGLHNEQFF. In nucleotides, the CDR3 is TGTGCCAGTAGTCCCCGACTTTGGGACGGGCTGCACAATGAGCAGTTCTTC.

A few counts support this clone. The rearrangement uses TRBV4-1 and TRBJ2-5; D is perhaps TRBD2 (5 bases). The CDR3 has 17 amino acids. Germline lookup yields CDR1 MGHRA and CDR2 YSYEKL. The V end lost 0 bases, the J end lost 5 bases, and 19 bases lay between the germline ends. CDR3 sequence reads: CASSQDWLRVRGETQYF. The CDR3 region has the DNA TGCGCCAGCAGCCAAGATTGGTTGAGGGTCCGAGGGGAGACCCAGTACTTC.

Here the CDR3 DNA reads TGTGCCAGCAGTGAAGCGCACGGGGGCCCCCAGCATTTT. This gives the protein CASSEAHGGPQHF. The rearrangement joins TRBV6-1 to TRBJ1-5; tentative D call: TRBD1 (6 bases). Germline loops: CDR1 MNHNS, CDR2 SASEGT. This CDR3 has 13 amino acids. Trimming took 0 bases from V and 10 from J, leaving 10 bases between them.

The chain carries TRBV7-9 and TRBJ2-2; a weak D match, TRBD2 (6 bases). V lost 5 bases and J lost 7, with 23 bases in between. The CDR3 length is 17 residues. Per germline, CDR1 SEHNR and CDR2 FQNEAQ (reference sequence). The CDR3 here is CASSPPPGVRGFGELFF. For the CDR3, the DNA is TGTGCCAGCAGCCCGCCCCCGGGCGTGCGGGGATTCGGGGAGCTGTTTTTT.

Within the sample, this clone is medium-sized. The chain employs TRBV5-1 and TRBJ2-5, with 8 bases identical to TRBD1. In germline, CDR1 is SGHRS, CDR2 YFSETQ. This CDR3 has 14 residues. The V segment lost 0 bases and the J segment 7 bases; nucleotides outside the gene matches: 5. Here the CDR3 reads CASSLGDRSGTQYF. CDR3 DNA sequence: TGCGCCAGCAGCTTGGGGGACAGGAGTGGGACCCAGTACTTC. Variable domain in full (rest from reference TRBV5-1 and TRBJ2-5): KAGVTQTPRYLIKTRGQQVTLSCSPISGHRSVSWYQQTPGQGLQFLFEYFSETQRNKGNFPGRFSGRQFSNSRSEMNVSTLELGDSALYLCASSLGDRSGTQYFGPGTRLLVL.

This chain joins TRBV19 and TRBJ2-5; 8 bases line up with TRBD1. Germline V gene sequence: CDR1 LNHDA, CDR2 SQIVND (reference sequence). V was clipped by 6 bases and J by 7 bases; unmatched bases: 13. This CDR3 spans 15 amino acids. The CDR3 bases are TGTGCCAGTAGCGAGGGACAGGCCAAATTTGGGACCCAGTACTTC. This codes for CASSEGQAKFGTQYF.